These 3 T cell receptor beta chains came from one sample sequenced in a study of PD-L1 blockade in urothelial cancer. Time point denoted: pretreatment peripheral blood. Sequencing used immunoSEQ multiplex PCR; TCRdb keeps in-frame clones, though not all of them. Of around 100,000 clones in the sample, around 90% were seen once. The specimen comprised PBMCs, sampled around atezolizumab (anti-PD-L1) treatment. The source is a man aged 55 to 70 with urothelial cancer.

This sequence joins TRBV28 and TRBJ1-5; 9 positions match TRBD1. V trimming: 10 bases; J trimming: 1 base; junction bases outside the gene matches: 8. This CDR3 spans 15 amino acids. Germline V gene lookup returns CDR1 MDHEN and CDR2 SYDVKM. The CDR3 region is CAILGTGMSNQPQHF. The DNA of the CDR3 is TGTGCCATACTGGGGACAGGGATGAGCAATCAGCCCCAGCATTTT. Full variable domain (outside the CDR3, taken from reference TRBV28 and TRBJ1-5): DVKVTQSSRYLVKRTGEKVFLECVQDMDHENMFWYRQDPGLGLRLIYFSYDVKMKEKGDIPEGYSVSREKKERFSLILESASTNQTSMYLCAILGTGMSNQPQHFGDGTRLSIL.

Comment on this clone: The junction departs from the called germline gene at one end, perhaps through a read error. CDR3 sequence: CASTLGRDTQYF. The CDR3, as DNA: TGCGCCAGCACCTTGGGGCGGGATACGCAGTATTTT. The chain joins TRBV5-1 to TRBJ2-3, with a weak D call TRBD1 (5 bases). CDR1 and CDR2 from the germline V gene are SGHRS and YFSETQ. This CDR3 contains 12 residues. Full variable domain (remainder filled in from reference TRBV5-1 and TRBJ2-3): KAGVTQTPRYLIKTRGQQVTLSCSPISGHRSVSWYQQTPGQGLQFLFEYFSETQRNKGNFPGRFSGRQFSNSRSEMNVSTLELGDSALYLCASTLGRDTQYFGPGTRLTVL.

The sample holds a few counts of this clone. One end of the junction varies from germline; a read error may be responsible. This rearrangement joins TRBV7-7 to TRBJ2-3; possibly TRBD1 for D (6 bases). Germline CDR1 is SSHAT and CDR2 is FNYEAQ (reference sequence). The CDR3 covers 13 residues. CDR3 protein: CASSPGETDTQYF. CDR3 DNA: TGTGCTAGCAGCCCAGGGGAAACAGATACGCAGTATTTT.